One sample yielded the 10 T cell receptor beta chains listed below, sequenced in a study of blood T cell repertoires in COVID-19 (dated by TCRdb to 2020 to 2022). Libraries were made using the immunoSEQ multiplex PCR assay. Entries here come from immuneACCESS through TCRdb and include only in-frame sequences with V and J called. Some clones fail to appear in such tables; in the studies checked, an unresolved V gene covers under half of the shortfall, and the cause of the remainder is unknown. A total of about 250,000 clones appear in this sample, under 95% of them only once. The ten largest clonotypes hold 1.9% of the sample. The sequenced sample was PBMCs or T cells enriched from blood (not recorded which). These TCRs come from a woman under 30 who had recovered from COVID-19.

This clone was counted once. This chain links TRBV28 with TRBJ1-1; possible D gene TRBD1, 5 bases. Germline values: CDR1 MDHEN, CDR2 SYDVKM. Trimming took off 3 bases at V and 4 bases at J, with 18 bases between the two ends. This CDR3 is 16 amino acids long. In DNA form, the CDR3 reads TGTGCCAGCAGTTTTAATTGGCCTGGGGCAGGCACTGAAGCTTTCTTT. It yields the protein CASSFNWPGAGTEAFF.

The rearrangement links TRBV7-3 to TRBJ2-1; TRBD2 matches at 7 bases. Per germline, CDR1 SGHTA and CDR2 FQGTGA. V shed 2 bases and J 10 bases; nucleotides not matched to a gene: 5. The CDR3 contains 13 residues. The CDR3 region has the DNA TGTGCCAGCAGCTTATCTGGCGGGAGAGAGCAGTTCTTC. Translating it yields CASSLSGGREQFF.

The gene calls are TRBV15 and TRBJ1-3; possible D gene TRBD1, 5 bases. Germline V gene lookup returns CDR1 LNHNV and CDR2 YYDKDF (reference sequence). The CDR3 has 16 residues. V lost 0 bases to trimming and J lost 4 bases, with 13 bases between them. The chain's CDR3 is CATSRDTDILGNTIYF. CDR3 nucleotide sequence: TGTGCCACCAGCAGAGATACGGACATTTTAGGAAACACCATATATTTT.

The gene calls are TRBV29-1 and TRBJ1-1; TRBD1 matches 10 bases. V gave up 4 bases and J gave up 1 base; unmatched junction bases: 6. The CDR3 extends over 15 amino acids. Germline loops: CDR1 SQVTM, CDR2 ANQGSEA. CDR3 sequence reads: CSVVGQGGKNTEAFF. The CDR3 DNA sequence: TGCAGCGTTGTCGGACAGGGGGGGAAGAACACTGAAGCTTTCTTT. Supplemented by reference TRBV29-1 and TRBJ1-1, the full variable domain reads SAVISQKPSRDICQRGTSLTIQCQVDSQVTMMFWYRQQPGQSLTLIATANQGSEATYESGFVIDKFPISRPNLTFSTLTVSNMSPEDSSIYLCSVVGQGGKNTEAFFGQGTRLTVV.

This clone came up a few times. The chain uses TRBV3-1 (or the pseudogene TRBV3-2) and TRBJ2-1; D is unclear. V dropped 3 bases and J dropped 8 bases, with 5 bases sitting between them. Per the germline V gene, CDR1 is LGHDT and CDR2 is YNNKEL (reference sequence). The CDR3 loop spans 11 amino acids. The CDR3 nucleotides are TGTGCCAGCAGCCATGGCCATGAGCAGTTCTTC. Amino acid sequence: CASSHGHEQFF.

Only one count was recorded for this clone. The chain joins TRBV11-2 to TRBJ1-3; D possibly corresponds to TRBD1 (5 bases). The CDR3 is made up of 15 amino acids. Trimming removed 2 bases from V and 0 bases from J, with 8 bases in between. Germline loops: CDR1 SGHAT, CDR2 FQNNGV. The CDR3 reads CASSLRGNSGNTIYF. The CDR3 region has the DNA TGTGCCAGCAGCTTAAGGGGAAACTCTGGAAACACCATATATTTT.

The chain uses TRBV4-3 and TRBJ1-1; D remains unclear. Germline CDR1 LGHNA, CDR2 YSLEER. V was trimmed by 4 bases and J by 0 bases, leaving 9 bases between them. The CDR3 contains 14 residues. The CDR3 sequence is CASSLEALNTEAFF. CDR3 coding DNA: TGCGCCAGCAGCCTCGAAGCCCTGAACACTGAAGCTTTCTTT.

The V gene is TRBV7-2, the J gene TRBJ2-1; TRBD2 agrees at 7 bases. Per germline, CDR1 SGHTA and CDR2 FQGNSA. CDR3 length: 15 amino acids. J lost 1 base, V lost 2 bases, and 2 bases had no gene match. The CDR3 sequence is CASSLIGGSYNEQFF. CDR3 nucleotide sequence: TGTGCCAGCAGCTTAATCGGGGGGTCCTACAATGAGCAGTTCTTC.

J is TRBJ1-1 and V is TRBV4-2, with 7 bases identical to TRBD1. V lost 3 bases and J lost 3; bases outside the gene matches: 7. Germline V gives CDR1 LGHNA, CDR2 YNFKEQ. The CDR3 totals 15 residues. The CDR3 region is CASSHPGQRDTEAFF. The DNA for the CDR3 is TGTGCCAGCAGCCACCCGGGACAGCGGGACACTGAAGCTTTCTTT.

This sequence joins TRBV24-1 and TRBJ1-2; 7 bases line up with TRBD1. J gave up 2 bases and V 7 bases, and 6 bases lay outside the gene matches. The germline gives CDR1 KGHDR, CDR2 SFDVKD. The CDR3 spans 14 residues. The CDR3 loop reads CATSFRDSNYGYTF. The CDR3 region has the DNA TGTGCCACCAGCTTCCGGGACAGCAACTATGGCTACACCTTC.